These T cell receptor beta chains were read from a single sample in a study of T cell changes during pregnancy in multiple sclerosis. Clones were sequenced by immunoSEQ multiplex PCR, and TCRdb holds only the in-frame ones, with some missing. Here the sample spans tens of thousands of clones, approximately 86% being singletons. Sample: peripheral blood, taken before pregnancy. The receptors shown here come from a female donor with multiple sclerosis, enrolled in a pregnancy study. Each CDR3 is given with its conserved first and last residue. Each record gives: D gene, V gene, J gene, clone size, CDR3 protein, CDR3 DNA. The D gene is left open where the match is weak. Rows give clone size only sometimes, using once, few, many, or a class for an expanded clone.

NA,TRBV7-8,TRBJ1-6,NA,CASSPATDGYNSPLHF,TGTGCCAGCAGTCCAGCTACAGATGGATATAATTCACCCCTCCACTTT
TRBD2,TRBV19,TRBJ2-7,few,CASSTPAAGLYEQYF,TGTGCCAGTAGTACCCCGGCAGCGGGATTATACGAGCAGTACTTC
NA,TRBV27,TRBJ2-7,NA,CASSLYGSTYEQYF,TGTGCCAGCAGTTTATATGGCTCAACCTACGAGCAGTACTTC
TRBD1,TRBV7-9,TRBJ2-7,NA,CASSLPGQGMGQYF,TGTGCCAGCAGCTTACCCGGACAGGGAATGGGGCAGTACTTC
TRBD1,TRBV18,TRBJ2-7,NA,CASSPRQGGPYEQYF,TGTGCCAGCTCACCGAGACAGGGGGGTCCCTACGAGCAGTACTTC
TRBD1,TRBV7-9,TRBJ1-5,NA,CASSSGTGVSGNQPQHF,TGTGCCAGCAGCTCCGGGACAGGGGTCTCGGGGAATCAGCCCCAGCATTTT
NA,TRBV6-1,TRBJ1-1,NA,CASSERGSDTEAFF,TGTGCCAGCAGTGAACGGGGGAGTGACACTGAAGCTTTCTTT
TRBD1,TRBV19,TRBJ1-5,NA,CASSTRDRGDQPQHF,TGTGCCAGTTCGACCCGGGACAGGGGAGATCAGCCCCAGCATTTT
NA,TRBV7-8,TRBJ2-7,NA,CASSLDTYEQYF,TGTGCCAGCAGCTTAGATACCTACGAGCAGTACTTC
TRBD1,TRBV27,TRBJ1-2,NA,CASSSGQGAYGYTF,TGTGCCAGCAGTTCCGGACAGGGGGCGTATGGCTACACCTTC
NA,TRBV7-9,TRBJ2-7,NA,CASSPRTSNSEQYF,TGTGCCAGCAGCCCCCGGACAAGCAACTCCGAGCAGTACTTC
TRBD2,TRBV9,TRBJ2-2,once,CASSGTSGGAGTGELFF,TGTGCCAGCAGCGGGACTAGCGGGGGGGCCGGAACCGGGGAGCTGTTTTTT
NA,TRBV11-2,TRBJ2-7,NA,CASSLVGGPVDSYEQYF,TGTGCCAGCAGCTTAGTAGGGGGTCCGGTTGATTCCTACGAGCAGTACTTC
NA,TRBV10-3,TRBJ2-6,NA,CAISEYLIGLVLNSGANVLTF,TGTGCCATCAGTGAGTATCTAATTGGTTTAGTACTCAACTCTGGGGCCAACGTCCTGACTTTC
TRBD1,TRBV5-1,TRBJ2-7,NA,CASSLGGQGVTYEQYF,TGCGCCAGCAGCTTGGGCGGACAGGGGGTAACCTACGAGCAGTACTTC
TRBD1,TRBV4-3,TRBJ1-5,NA,CASSQGTGQPQHF,TGCGCCAGCAGCCAGGGGACAGGGCAGCCCCAGCATTTT
TRBD1,TRBV6-6,TRBJ1-5,NA,CASTVTGGMQPQHF,TGTGCCAGCACCGTGACAGGGGGCATGCAGCCCCAGCATTTT
TRBD1,TRBV6-1,TRBJ2-7,NA,CASSGGQAAYEQYF,TGTGCCAGCAGTGGGGGACAGGCAGCCTACGAGCAGTACTTC
NA,TRBV10-3,TRBJ1-1,NA,CAIRLHRDMNTEAFF,TGTGCCATCCGCCTTCACAGGGATATGAACACTGAAGCTTTCTTT
NA,TRBV25-1,TRBJ1-2,NA,CASSMSVEGLEYGYTF,TGTGCCAGCAGTATGTCCGTGGAGGGGTTAGAGTATGGCTACACCTTC
NA,TRBV7-2,TRBJ1-5,NA,CASSSQGSWQPQHF,TGTGCCAGCAGCTCTCAGGGTTCGTGGCAGCCCCAGCATTTT
TRBD2,TRBV6-1,TRBJ2-7,NA,CASSEQAGDSYEQYF,TGTGCCAGCAGTGAACAGGCGGGGGACTCCTACGAGCAGTACTTC
NA,TRBV9,TRBJ2-7,NA,CASSVGQSYEQYF,TGTGCCAGCAGCGTAGGACAGTCCTACGAGCAGTACTTC
TRBD1,TRBV27,TRBJ1-6,NA,CASSMDRNSPLHF,TGTGCCAGCAGTATGGACAGGAATTCACCCCTCCACTTT
TRBD2,TRBV5-4,TRBJ2-2,NA,CASSSGLAETGELFF,TGTGCCAGCAGCTCGGGACTAGCGGAGACCGGGGAGCTGTTTTTT
NA,TRBV11-2,TRBJ2-7,NA,CASSQDGGPYEQYF,TGTGCCAGCAGCCAAGACGGGGGGCCCTACGAGCAGTACTTC
TRBD1,TRBV6-1,TRBJ1-2,NA,CASSEHGQGSAGYTF,TGTGCCAGCAGTGAACACGGACAGGGAAGTGCTGGCTACACCTTC
NA,TRBV4-3,TRBJ2-4,NA,CASSQDHGNIQYF,TGCGCCAGCAGCCAAGATCACGGTAACATTCAGTACTTC
TRBD2,TRBV7-9,TRBJ2-1,NA,CASSPMGTSGLNEQFF,TGTGCCAGCAGCCCAATGGGGACTAGCGGACTAAATGAGCAGTTCTTC
NA,TRBV5-1,TRBJ1-2,NA,CASSLVGVGSHGYTF,TGCGCCAGCAGCTTGGTAGGCGTCGGGTCCCATGGCTACACCTTC
TRBD2,TRBV27,TRBJ2-2,many,CASRQPGLAGAENTGELFF,TGTGCCAGCAGACAGCCGGGACTAGCGGGGGCAGAAAACACCGGGGAGCTGTTTTTT
NA,TRBV5-1,TRBJ1-2,NA,CASSPHISGYGYTF,TGCGCCAGCAGCCCTCACATTTCGGGGTATGGCTACACCTTC
TRBD2,TRBV27,TRBJ2-1,NA,CASGTSASYNEQFF,TGTGCCAGCGGGACTAGTGCCTCCTACAATGAGCAGTTCTTC
TRBD1,TRBV18,TRBJ1-1,once,CASSPSDRANTEAFF,TGTGCCAGCTCCCCTTCGGACAGGGCGAACACTGAAGCTTTCTTT
TRBD1,TRBV15,TRBJ2-3,NA,CATSRGQGTDTQYF,TGTGCCACCAGCAGAGGACAGGGGACAGATACGCAGTATTTT
TRBD1,TRBV6-5,TRBJ1-5,NA,CASRGTGRHQPQHF,TGTGCCAGCAGGGGGACAGGTCGCCATCAGCCCCAGCATTTT
TRBD1,TRBV4-3,TRBJ2-3,NA,CASSQDGTGTDTQYF,TGCGCCAGCAGCCAAGACGGGACAGGGACAGATACGCAGTATTTT
NA,TRBV9,TRBJ1-1,NA,CASSDAGRTEAFF,TGTGCCAGCAGCGACGCAGGGCGGACTGAAGCTTTCTTT
NA,TRBV30,TRBJ2-7,NA,CAWSVGEPEQYF,TGTGCCTGGAGTGTAGGGGAACCCGAGCAGTACTTC
TRBD1,TRBV6-6,TRBJ2-2,NA,CASSSGQGADGELFF,TGTGCCAGCAGTTCCGGACAGGGAGCGGACGGGGAGCTGTTTTTT
TRBD1,TRBV28,TRBJ2-7,NA,CASSLGTGRGEQYF,TGTGCCAGCAGTTTAGGGACAGGGCGAGGCGAGCAGTACTTC
NA,TRBV9,TRBJ2-5,NA,CASSVWGEETQYF,TGTGCCAGCAGCGTTTGGGGGGAAGAGACCCAGTACTTC
TRBD2,TRBV6-6,TRBJ2-7,NA,CASSYSASGSSYEQYF,TGTGCCAGCAGTTACTCGGCTAGCGGGAGTTCCTACGAGCAGTACTTC
NA,TRBV5-6,TRBJ2-7,NA,CASSLDGRTFYEQYF,TGTGCCAGCAGCTTGGATGGCAGAACCTTCTACGAGCAGTACTTC
NA,TRBV6-1,TRBJ2-7,once,CASSEADGAGTYEQYF,TGTGCCAGCAGTGAAGCAGATGGGGCAGGAACCTACGAGCAGTACTTC
NA,TRBV30,TRBJ2-1,NA,CAWSRGLTLGNEQFF,TGTGCCTGGAGTAGGGGTTTGACCCTAGGGAATGAGCAGTTCTTC
NA,TRBV11-2,TRBJ2-1,NA,CASSLAPQGRWNEQFF,TGTGCCAGCAGCTTAGCCCCACAGGGGAGGTGGAATGAGCAGTTCTTC
NA,TRBV29-1,TRBJ2-5,NA,CSVGGGQETQYF,TGCAGCGTGGGGGGAGGCCAAGAGACCCAGTACTTC